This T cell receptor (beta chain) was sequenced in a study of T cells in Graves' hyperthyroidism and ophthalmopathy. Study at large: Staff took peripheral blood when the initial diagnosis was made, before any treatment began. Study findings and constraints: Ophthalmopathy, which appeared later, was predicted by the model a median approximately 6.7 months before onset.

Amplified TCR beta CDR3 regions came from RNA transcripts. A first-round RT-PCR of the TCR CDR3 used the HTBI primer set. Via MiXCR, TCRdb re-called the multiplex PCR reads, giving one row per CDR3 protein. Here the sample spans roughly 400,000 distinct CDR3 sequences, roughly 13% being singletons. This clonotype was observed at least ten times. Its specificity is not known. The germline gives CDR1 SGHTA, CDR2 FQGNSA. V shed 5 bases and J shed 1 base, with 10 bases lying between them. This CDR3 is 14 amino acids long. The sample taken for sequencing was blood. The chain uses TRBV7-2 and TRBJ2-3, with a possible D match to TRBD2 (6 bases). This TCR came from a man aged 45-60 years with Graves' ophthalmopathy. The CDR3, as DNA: TGTGCCAGCAGCCCGGCTAGCGGCACAGATACGCAGTATTTT. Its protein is CASSPASGTDTQYF.